Below are 20 T cell receptor beta chains sequenced from a single sample in a study of vaccination effects on CD4 cells after COVID-19. For these TCRs, the target antigens are not known. Before sequencing, viral peptide pools were used by the ViraFEST assay to expand antigen-specific CD4+ T cells. Cells that had been cultured for ten to eleven days were the source of isolated CD4+ T cells. Infection dated between March and December 2020, before the Alpha, Beta and Delta variants reached the United States. The data were produced by immunoSEQ multiplex PCR, yet TCRdb's version contains in-frame clones alone and is incomplete. The top ten clones hold about 5% of a sample with about 70,000 clones, 65% to 75% of them seen once. Sequenced material: CD4+ T cells from PBMCs cultured with HIV peptides, taken before COVID-19 vaccination. Described subset: HIV-1 Nef peptide pool negative control/reference culture. The receptors were gathered from a human donor who had a prior SARS-CoV-2 infection.

This clone showed up just a few times. CDR3 bases: TGTGCCAGCAGCCCCTACGACAGGGGTCTTAACACTGAAGCTTTCTTT. Translating it yields CASSPYDRGLNTEAFF. The V and J genes are TRBV3-1 (or the pseudogene TRBV3-2) and TRBJ1-1, with 8 positions matching TRBD1. The germline V gene encodes CDR1 LGHDT and CDR2 YNNKEL (reference sequence). The CDR3 extends over 16 amino acids. V shed 4 bases and J 2 bases; nucleotides not matched to a gene: 9.

The chain recombines TRBV4-2 with TRBJ1-6; 8 nucleotides line up with TRBD1. The germline CDR1 and CDR2 sequences are LGHNA and YNFKEQ. The CDR3 has 18 amino acids. The ends lost 1 base at V and 2 bases at J; junction bases unmatched: 7. CDR3 sequence reads: CASSQGPPGQAYNSPLHF. The CDR3 DNA reads TGTGCCAGCAGCCAAGGGCCTCCGGGACAGGCCTATAATTCACCCCTCCACTTT.

This chain joins TRBV12-3 or TRBV12-4 and TRBJ2-2, with unresolved D. Trimming shortened V by 3 bases and J by 7 bases, and 9 bases separated the two germline ends. The CDR3 has 13 amino acids. The CDR3 DNA is TGTGCCAGCAGTTTGAATCCAGACGGGGAGCTGTTTTTT. Translating it yields CASSLNPDGELFF.

V usage is TRBV7-2 and J usage is TRBJ1-2; D is ambiguous. Germline V gene data show CDR1 as SGHTA and CDR2 as FQGNSA. Trimming took off 2 bases at V and 7 bases at J, with 11 bases between the two ends. This CDR3 region has 13 residues. DNA for the CDR3: TGTGCCAGCAGCTTAAATAGTCACGGTGGCTACACCTTC. Translating gives CASSLNSHGGYTF.

The chain joins TRBV7-9 to TRBJ1-1; D ambiguous. Germline-derived CDR1 and CDR2 are SEHNR and FQNEAQ (reference sequence). The CDR3 is 13 amino acids. The ends were cut back, 1 base at V and 12 bases at J, with 15 bases in the middle. The CDR3 bases are TGTGCCAGCAGCTTAGAGGGCCAGTCCGGAACTTTCTTT. Translated, it gives CASSLEGQSGTFF.

This rearrangement joins TRBV5-1 to TRBJ2-5; D is ambiguous. CDR1 SGHRS and CDR2 YFSETQ come from the germline V gene. This CDR3 is 14 amino acids long. Trimming pared 1 base from V and 4 bases from J, leaving 11 bases between. Written as DNA, the CDR3 is TGCGCCAGCAGCTTGTTTCTGCAGTCAGAGACCCAGTACTTC. Translating it yields CASSLFLQSETQYF.

This chain joins TRBV5-1 and TRBJ2-7, with 7 bases lining up with TRBD1. Trimming removed 4 bases from V and 2 bases from J; junction bases left unmatched: 3. Germline CDR1 and CDR2: SGHRS and YFSETQ. This CDR3 contains 13 residues. CDR3 sequence: CASSRQGPYEQYF. The CDR3 bases are TGCGCCAGCAGCAGACAGGGCCCCTACGAGCAGTACTTC.

This rearrangement joins TRBV7-8 to TRBJ2-5; 7 bases are a match to TRBD1. CDR1 is SGHVS, CDR2 FQNEAQ, per germline. V shed 1 base and J 4 bases; nucleotides not matched to a gene: 3. The CDR3 is made up of 14 amino acids. The CDR3 coding sequence is TGTGCCAGCAGCTTAGGGGACAGCCGAGAGACCCAGTACTTC. It yields the protein CASSLGDSRETQYF.

The rearrangement joins TRBV5-5 to TRBJ2-1; a possible D gene is TRBD1 (6 bases). With 1 base removed from V and 9 bases from J, the gap between germline ends came to 11 bases. The CDR3 has 13 amino acids. CDR1 is SGHKS and CDR2 is YYEKEE in the germline V gene (reference sequence). The CDR3 DNA sequence: TGTGCCAGCAGCTTGAGGGGGAAAATTGAGCAGTTCTTC. As protein: CASSLRGKIEQFF.

This sequence joins TRBV24-1 and TRBJ2-7; TRBD1 matches 8 bases. The CDR3 is 14 amino acids. Germline values: CDR1 KGHDR, CDR2 SFDVKD. Trimming took 3 bases from V and 5 from J; bases not matched to a gene: 5. The CDR3 here is CATSDIDRGHEQYF. Written as DNA, the CDR3 is TGTGCCACCAGTGATATAGACAGGGGTCACGAGCAGTACTTC.

This clone was detected only a few times. This chain joins TRBV6-6 and TRBJ2-6, with D perhaps TRBD1 (6 bases). V was trimmed by 4 bases and J by 2 bases, leaving 9 bases between them. Germline V lookup: CDR1 MNHNY, CDR2 SVGAGI (reference sequence). This CDR3 contains 15 residues. In DNA form, the CDR3 reads TGTGCCAGCAGTTCGTCAGGGGCTGGGGCCAACGTCCTGACTTTC. Translation gives CASSSSGAGANVLTF.

The genes are TRBV30 and TRBJ2-7, with a possible D match to TRBD1 (6 bases). The V end was cut by 0 bases, the J end by 2 bases, with 14 bases between. The CDR3 loop spans 15 amino acids. CDR1 is GTSNPN and CDR2 is SVGIG in the germline V gene (reference sequence). The CDR3 region has the DNA TGTGCCTGGAGTGTACAGGGTATCTGGACCTACGAGCAGTACTTC. This codes for CAWSVQGIWTYEQYF.

The chain recombines TRBV6-5 with TRBJ1-3; maybe TRBD1 (6 bases). Looked up from germline, CDR1 is MNHEY and CDR2 is SVGAGI. V was clipped by 7 bases and J by 1 base, with 14 bases between them. The CDR3 runs 15 residues. CDR3 region: CASKGHGSSGNTIYF. In nucleotides, the CDR3 is TGTGCCAGCAAGGGACACGGGTCTTCTGGAAACACCATATATTTT.

There are a few counts of this clone. The J gene is TRBJ2-7, the V gene TRBV6-5; TRBD1 or TRBD2 may be the D gene (5 bases each). The CDR3 runs 13 residues. The germline CDR1 and CDR2 sequences are MNHEY and SVGAGI. Trimming took 8 bases from V and 0 from J, leaving 11 bases between them. CDR3 residues: CASLGRISYEQYF. Written as DNA, the CDR3 is TGTGCCAGCCTGGGACGGATCTCCTACGAGCAGTACTTC.

The rearrangement uses TRBV11-2 and TRBJ1-5; TRBD1 is a possible D gene (5 bases). The CDR3 has 15 residues. The germline CDR1 and CDR2 sequences are SGHAT and FQNNGV. Trimming shortened V by 5 bases and J by 5 bases, and 16 bases separated the two germline ends. This CDR3 reads CASSTTSGYDQPQHF. CDR3 in DNA: TGTGCCAGCAGCACCACGTCAGGGTACGATCAGCCCCAGCATTTT. The full variable domain, completed using reference TRBV11-2 and TRBJ1-5, is EAGVAQSPRYKIIEKRQSVAFWCNPISGHATLYWYQQILGQGPKLLIQFQNNGVVDDSQLPKDRFSAERLKGVDSTLKIQPAKLEDSAVYLCASSTTSGYDQPQHFGDGTRLSIL.

V is TRBV5-6 and J is TRBJ2-3; D is undetermined. The V gene's germline CDR1 is SGHDT and CDR2 YYEEEE. This CDR3 spans 16 amino acids. The ends were cut back, 2 bases at V and 2 bases at J, with 15 bases in the middle. The CDR3 bases are TGTGCCAGCAGCTTCCTCCGGGCAGTGAACACAGATACGCAGTATTTT. Its translation: CASSFLRAVNTDTQYF. Full variable domain (missing parts from reference TRBV5-6 and TRBJ2-3): DAGVTQSPTHLIKTRGQQVTLRCSPKSGHDTVSWYQQALGQGPQFIFQYYEEEERQRGNFPDRFSGHQFPNYSSELNVNALLLGDSALYLCASSFLRAVNTDTQYFGPGTRLTVL.

This sequence joins TRBV7-9 and TRBJ2-5; 9 bases fit TRBD1. The CDR3 is made up of 15 amino acids. The J segment lost 2 bases and the V segment lost 3 bases, leaving 4 bases of the junction unmatched. Germline CDR1 and CDR2: SEHNR and FQNEAQ (reference sequence). The CDR3, as DNA: TGTGCCAGCAGCTTGGTGGGACAGGGACAAGAGACCCAGTACTTC. Translated: CASSLVGQGQETQYF.

The chain uses TRBV6-6 and TRBJ1-2, with a possible D match to TRBD1 (5 bases). Germline loops: CDR1 MNHNY, CDR2 SVGAGI (reference sequence). Trimming pared 2 bases from V and 1 base from J, leaving 11 bases between. The length of the CDR3 is 15 residues. For the CDR3, the DNA is TGTGCCAGCAGTTACGGGCAGGGCGGTAACTATGGCTACACCTTC. Translating gives CASSYGQGGNYGYTF.

The count of this clone is one. This chain connects TRBV5-4 to TRBJ2-2; TRBD2 agrees at 7 bases. The V gene's germline CDR1 is SGHNT and CDR2 YYREEE (reference sequence). The CDR3 extends over 17 amino acids. Trimming at V came to 4 bases and at J to 5 bases, leaving 14 bases not matched to a gene. DNA of the CDR3: TGTGCCAGCAGCCCAGCGGCGCCGGGGGGAACGACCGGGGAGCTGTTTTTT. It translates to CASSPAAPGGTTGELFF.

The CDR3 is CATSDSARTSGRTKNTDTQYF. DNA for the CDR3: TGTGCCACCAGTGACTCCGCCAGGACTAGCGGGCGTACAAAAAACACAGATACGCAGTATTTT. The chain has TRBV24-1 and TRBJ2-3, with 11 bases fitting TRBD2. The germline V gene encodes CDR1 KGHDR and CDR2 SFDVKD. With V trimmed by 4 bases and J by 2 bases, 19 bases remained unmatched. The CDR3 is 21 amino acids.